Listed here are 5 T cell receptor beta chains from one sample, sequenced in a study of PD-1 blockade in mismatch repair-deficient tumors. Repertoires were generated with immunoSEQ multiplex PCR, while TCRdb's copy carries only in-frame clones and drops some. This table holds about 19,000 clones, almost 85% found once. Sequences were derived from PBMCs, sampled 52 weeks after starting pembrolizumab. The source of these receptors is an adult with mismatch repair-deficient cancer.

The chain links TRBV11-1 to TRBJ1-1; possible D gene TRBD1, 5 bases. Trimming cost V 2 bases and J 4 bases, with 11 bases left between them. Germline CDR1 is SGHAT and CDR2 is FQDESV (reference sequence). The CDR3 runs to 14 residues. The DNA for the CDR3 is TGTGCCAGCAGCTTAAGGAGCGGGGGCACTGAAGCTTTCTTT. Its translation is CASSLRSGGTEAFF. Together with reference TRBV11-1 and TRBJ1-1, the CDR3 gives the full variable domain: EAEVAQSPRYKITEKSQAVAFWCDPISGHATLYWYRQILGQGPELLVQFQDESVVDDSQLPKDRFSAERLKGVDSTLKIQPAELGDSAMYLCASSLRSGGTEAFFGQGTRLTVV.

With regard to this clone: The junction departs from germline at one end; a sequencing error may be responsible. The rearrangement uses TRBV7-7 and TRBJ2-1; weak D call: TRBD2 (5 bases). The CDR3 sequence is 13 residues long. Germline V lookup: CDR1 SSHAT, CDR2 FNYEAQ (reference sequence). CDR3 amino acids: CASSREGYNEQFF. The CDR3 DNA reads TGTGCTAGCAGCCGGGAAGGGTACAATGAGCAGTTCTTC.

The CDR3 DNA sequence: TGTGCCAGTAGTCCAGGGACAAACTCTGAAGCTTTCTTT. Translation gives CASSPGTNSEAFF. The chain joins TRBV19 to TRBJ1-1; weak D call: TRBD1 (6 bases). Germline V CDR1 and CDR2: LNHDA, SQIVND (reference sequence). The CDR3 loop spans 13 amino acids. Trimming pared 5 bases from V and 6 bases from J, leaving 13 bases between.

The CDR3 loop is CASSSQAGVLVETQYF. The CDR3 nucleotides are TGCGCCAGCAGCTCCCAGGCGGGAGTACTCGTGGAGACCCAGTACTTC. The rearrangement links TRBV5-1 to TRBJ2-5; 7 bases are shared with TRBD2. With V trimmed by 3 bases and J by 5 bases, 13 bases remained unmatched. Germline CDR1 is SGHRS and CDR2 is YFSETQ. CDR3 length: 16 residues.

This sequence joins TRBV6-5 and TRBJ2-2, with no clear D. The CDR3 runs 14 residues. Germline-derived CDR1 and CDR2 are MNHEY and SVGAGI. V lost 2 bases and J lost 9, with 13 bases in between. In nucleotides, the CDR3 is TGTGCCAGCAGTTACGGCGGCTCACGGAGGGAGCTGTTTTTT. This codes for CASSYGGSRRELFF.